This is a list of T cell receptor beta chains from one sample in a study of blood T cells in healthy people across ages. Each CDR3 protein gets one entry after TCRdb re-called the 5' RACE reads with MiXCR. The data contain 550,000 to 700,000 distinct CDR3 sequences, about 25% of them singletons. Sequencing input: blood. These receptor sequences come from a woman aged 70-85 years in good health. The CDR3 runs from the conserved cysteine through the conserved F or W. A D gene is named only where the DNA matches it firmly. A row's size may be missing; if present it is once, few, many or a size class.

>-|TRBV7-8|TRBJ1-4|-
CASREIPTNEKLFF
TGTGCCAGCAGGGAGATTCCAACTAATGAAAAACTGTTTTTT
>TRBD2|TRBV5-1|TRBJ2-1|few
CASKPAGSSYNEQFF
TGCGCCAGCAAACCAGCGGGGAGCTCCTACAATGAGCAGTTCTTC
>-|TRBV5-1|TRBJ2-7|-
CASSLGEISYEQYF
TGCGCCAGCAGCTTGGGGGAGATCTCCTACGAGCAGTACTTC
>-|TRBV5-1|TRBJ1-1|-
CASSRMEGERDTEAFF
TGCGCCAGCAGCCGTATGGAGGGGGAACGGGACACTGAAGCTTTCTTT
>-|TRBV6-5|TRBJ2-5|-
CASSYPDEGETQYF
TGTGCCAGCAGTTACCCCGATGAGGGAGAGACCCAGTACTTC
>TRBD2|TRBV6-5|TRBJ2-7|few
CASKYSRGVHEQYF
TGTGCCAGCAAATACTCCCGGGGGGTCCACGAGCAGTACTTC
>TRBD1|TRBV7-2|TRBJ1-4|-
CASSQDRERHSEKLFF
TGTGCCAGCAGCCAGGACAGGGAGAGGCACAGTGAAAAACTGTTTTTT
>-|TRBV2|TRBJ1-6|few
CASSVGYIGRSPLHF
TGTGCCAGCAGTGTGGGGTACATCGGAAGGTCACCCCTCCACTTT
>TRBD1|TRBV27|TRBJ1-4|-
CASSWTGGEKLFF
TGTGCCAGCAGTTGGACAGGGGGAGAGAAACTGTTTTTT
>-|TRBV20-1|TRBJ2-7|-
CSARGDSLSYEQYF
TGCAGTGCTAGAGGGGATAGCCTCTCCTACGAGCAGTACTTC